This TCR beta chain came from a study of blood T cell repertoires in COVID-19. This clone is a singleton in its sample. The method was immunoSEQ multiplex PCR; TCRdb's version includes in-frame clones alone and lacks a portion of them. The sample carries 280,000 or so clones, 85% recorded once. Trimming took off 0 bases at V and 4 bases at J, with 11 bases between the two ends. The CDR3 covers 15 residues. Germline V CDR1 and CDR2: SGHVS, FNYEAQ. Source material: PBMCs or T cells enriched from blood (not recorded which). The clonotype comes from a woman in her forties or fifties who had recovered from COVID-19. This chain joins TRBV7-6 and TRBJ2-3; tentative D call: TRBD2 (6 bases). CDR3 residues: CASSLAFGGPDTQYF. In nucleotides, the CDR3 is TGTGCCAGCAGCTTAGCGTTCGGGGGTCCAGATACGCAGTATTTT.